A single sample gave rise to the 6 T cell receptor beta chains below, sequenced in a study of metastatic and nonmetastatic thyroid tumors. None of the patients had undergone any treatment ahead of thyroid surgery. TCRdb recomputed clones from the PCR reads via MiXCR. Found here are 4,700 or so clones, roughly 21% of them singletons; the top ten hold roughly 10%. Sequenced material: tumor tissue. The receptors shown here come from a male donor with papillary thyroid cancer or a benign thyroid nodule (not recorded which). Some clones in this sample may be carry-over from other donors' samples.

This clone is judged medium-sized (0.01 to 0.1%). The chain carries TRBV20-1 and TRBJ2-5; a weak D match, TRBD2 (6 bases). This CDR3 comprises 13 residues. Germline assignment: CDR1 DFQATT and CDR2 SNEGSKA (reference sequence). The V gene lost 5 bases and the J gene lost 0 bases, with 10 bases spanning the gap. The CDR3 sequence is CSADLANQETQYF. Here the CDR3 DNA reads TGCAGTGCTGACCTAGCGAACCAAGAGACCCAGTACTTC.

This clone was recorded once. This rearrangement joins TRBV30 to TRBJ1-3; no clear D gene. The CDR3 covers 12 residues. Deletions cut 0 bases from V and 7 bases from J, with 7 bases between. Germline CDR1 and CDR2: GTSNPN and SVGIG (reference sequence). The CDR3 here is CAWSVRGNTIYF. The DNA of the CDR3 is TGTGCCTGGAGTGTACGAGGTAACACCATATATTTT.

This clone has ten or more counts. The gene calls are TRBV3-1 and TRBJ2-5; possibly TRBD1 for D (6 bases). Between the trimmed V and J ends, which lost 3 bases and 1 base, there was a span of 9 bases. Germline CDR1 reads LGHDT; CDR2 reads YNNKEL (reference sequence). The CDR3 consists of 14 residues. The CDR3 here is CASSHRRGQETQYF. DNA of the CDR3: TGTGCCAGCAGCCACCGCAGGGGCCAAGAGACCCAGTACTTC.

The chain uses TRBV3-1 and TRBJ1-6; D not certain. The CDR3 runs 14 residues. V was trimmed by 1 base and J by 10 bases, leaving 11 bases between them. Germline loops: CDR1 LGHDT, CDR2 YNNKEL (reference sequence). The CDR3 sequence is CASSQGPDGSPLHF. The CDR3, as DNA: TGTGCCAGCAGCCAAGGCCCGGACGGCTCACCCCTCCACTTT.

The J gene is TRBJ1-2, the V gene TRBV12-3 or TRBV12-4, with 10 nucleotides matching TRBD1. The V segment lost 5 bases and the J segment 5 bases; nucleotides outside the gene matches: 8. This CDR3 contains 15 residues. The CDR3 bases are TGTGCCAGCAGTGTCGCGGGACAGGGGAGATATGGCTACACCTTC. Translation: CASSVAGQGRYGYTF.

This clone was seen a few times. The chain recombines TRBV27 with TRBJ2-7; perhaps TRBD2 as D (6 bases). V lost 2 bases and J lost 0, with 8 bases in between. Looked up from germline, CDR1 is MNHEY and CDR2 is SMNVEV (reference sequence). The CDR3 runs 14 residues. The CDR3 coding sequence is TGTGCCAGCAGTTTAGTGGGGGGCTCCTACGAGCAGTACTTC. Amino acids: CASSLVGGSYEQYF.